The 21 T cell receptor beta chains in this list originate from one sample, sequenced in a study of T-cell memory formation after mild COVID-19. TCRdb re-called the 5' RACE reads with MiXCR, one entry per CDR3 protein. Of fewer than 200,000 distinct CDR3 sequences in the sample, 10% to 15% were seen once. Sample: PBMCs or a T cell subset sorted from them (not recorded which). These receptors were collected from a man in his late teens or twenties who had mild COVID-19 (a few samples of this study predate the infection). Cell type and time point are not known.

The genes are TRBV7-9 and TRBJ2-2, with unresolved D. The CDR3 runs to 11 residues. V lost 7 bases to trimming and J lost 4 bases, with 4 bases between them. CDR1 and CDR2 from the germline V gene are SEHNR and FQNEAQ (reference sequence). CDR3 DNA sequence: TGTGCCAGCATCGGCACCGGGGAGCTGTTTTTT. Translated: CASIGTGELFF.

This clonotype was observed a few times. This chain uses TRBV5-1 with TRBJ2-7; no clear D gene. From germline, CDR1 is SGHRS and CDR2 YFSETQ. The CDR3 totals 12 residues. Trimming cost V 1 base and J 3 bases, with 5 bases left between them. CDR3 sequence reads: CASSLTFYEQYF. The CDR3, as DNA: TGCGCCAGCAGCTTGACGTTCTACGAGCAGTACTTC.

This clonotype was counted a few times. One end of the junction fails to match germline, which may point to a read error. The chain has TRBV7-9 and TRBJ1-1; the D is unclear. Per the germline V gene, CDR1 is SEHNR and CDR2 is FQNEAQ (reference sequence). The CDR3 has 15 residues. The CDR3 loop is CASRFSPRGNTEAFF. CDR3 bases: TGTGCCAGCCGCTTCAGTCCGAGAGGGAACACTGAAGCTTTCTTT.

The chain uses TRBV14 and TRBJ1-4; D is perhaps TRBD1 (5 bases). V lost 4 bases, J lost 7 bases, and 13 bases lay in between. The CDR3 has 14 residues. CDR1 and CDR2 from the germline V gene are SGHDN and FVKESK. CDR3 in DNA: TGTGCCAGCAGCCGTAGAACGAGGGGTGAAAAACTGTTTTTT. Translation gives CASSRRTRGEKLFF.

The gene calls are TRBV11-3 and TRBJ2-3; 7 bases fit TRBD2. V was pared by 1 base and J by 3 bases, with 4 bases of the junction left unmatched. CDR3 length equals 15 residues. The germline gives CDR1 SGHNT, CDR2 YENEEA. The CDR3 spells CASSLAAGDTDTQYF. CDR3 in DNA: TGTGCCAGCAGCTTAGCTGCGGGGGATACAGATACGCAGTATTTT. Full variable domain (outside the CDR3, taken from reference TRBV11-3 and TRBJ2-3): EAGVVQSPRYKIIEKKQPVAFWCNPISGHNTLYWYLQNLGQGPELLIRYENEEAVDDSQLPKDRFSAERLKGVDSTLKIQPAELGDSAVYLCASSLAAGDTDTQYFGPGTRLTVL.

This chain uses TRBV2 with TRBJ1-1; the D is unclear. This CDR3 spans 13 amino acids. Per the germline V gene, CDR1 is SNHLY and CDR2 is FYNNEI. V lost 6 bases and J lost 7, with 15 bases in between. The CDR3 is CASRTFEGLEAFF. The CDR3 bases are TGTGCCAGCAGAACCTTCGAGGGTCTTGAAGCTTTCTTT.

This clonotype has just a few counts. This chain links TRBV7-2 with TRBJ2-3; possibly TRBD1 for D (6 bases). The CDR3 runs 14 residues. In germline, CDR1 is SGHTA, CDR2 FQGNSA. V lost 10 bases and J lost 2, with 16 bases in between. CDR3 residues: CATQLDRATDTQYF. CDR3 bases: TGTGCCACCCAATTGGACAGAGCCACAGATACGCAGTATTTT.

This clonotype was found many times. This chain uses TRBV20-1 with TRBJ2-1, with 7 positions matching TRBD2. V dropped 5 bases and J dropped 9; count of bases not matched to a gene: 16. The CDR3 extends over 15 amino acids. From germline, CDR1 is DFQATT and CDR2 SNEGSKA (reference sequence). Here the CDR3 DNA reads TGCAGTGCTCTTCCCGGGGGGACCGCTCTCTCTGAGCAGTTCTTC. As protein: CSALPGGTALSEQFF.

The chain carries TRBV30 and TRBJ1-1; TRBD1 is a possible D gene (6 bases). This CDR3 has 11 residues. The V gene lost 8 bases and the J gene lost 5 bases, with 12 bases spanning the gap. The germline CDR1 and CDR2 sequences are GTSNPN and SVGIG (reference sequence). The DNA of the CDR3 is TGTGCCGGACACAGGGAAACTGAAGCTTTCTTT. This gives the protein CAGHRETEAFF.

V is TRBV10-3 and J is TRBJ1-1, with 7 positions matching TRBD1. Germline V gene data show CDR1 as ENHRY and CDR2 as SYGVKD. Unmatched junction bases numbered 2, after V lost 0 bases and J lost 4 bases. This CDR3 is 14 amino acids long. The CDR3 region has the DNA TGTGCCATCAGTGAGTCCTCAGGGGGCACTGAAGCTTTCTTT. The encoded protein is CAISESSGGTEAFF.

This clonotype was detected only a few times. The chain joins TRBV3-1 to TRBJ2-7; D may be TRBD1 (5 bases). V was shortened by 1 base and J by 4 bases, with 5 bases between the two germline ends. CDR1 and CDR2 from the germline V gene are LGHDT and YNNKEL (reference sequence). This CDR3 region has 12 residues. This chain's CDR3 is CASSQAGYEQYF. CDR3 nucleotides: TGTGCCAGCAGCCAAGCAGGGTACGAGCAGTACTTC.

The chain recombines TRBV7-2 with TRBJ1-2; D might be TRBD1 (5 bases). V was clipped by 1 base and J by 7 bases, with 22 bases between them. Germline CDR1 reads SGHTA; CDR2 reads FQGNSA. This CDR3 is built from 17 residues. CDR3 residues: CASSLVTGQGFVSGYTF. DNA for the CDR3: TGTGCCAGCAGCTTAGTGACCGGGCAGGGCTTCGTCAGTGGCTACACCTTC.

This chain uses TRBV20-1 with TRBJ2-3; no clear D gene. The CDR3 has 14 amino acids. The ends were cut back, 4 bases at V and 0 bases at J, with 11 bases in the middle. CDR1 is DFQATT and CDR2 is SNEGSKA in the germline V gene (reference sequence). CDR3 residues: CSATKSISTDTQYF. In DNA, the CDR3 is TGCAGTGCTACTAAGAGCATAAGCACAGATACGCAGTATTTT.

V gene TRBV28 combines with J gene TRBJ2-3, with 7 bases fitting TRBD2. The germline V gene encodes CDR1 MDHEN and CDR2 SYDVKM. The CDR3 has 16 residues. Trimming at V came to 4 bases and at J to 6 bases, leaving 13 bases not matched to a gene. As DNA, the CDR3 is TGTGCCAGCAGTTCCCCTGCAAGCGGGGTTGCGGATACGCAGTATTTT. Translated: CASSSPASGVADTQYF.

The V gene is TRBV28, the J gene TRBJ2-5; D is ambiguous. Trimming took off 5 bases at V and 5 bases at J, with 9 bases between the two ends. Germline assignment: CDR1 MDHEN and CDR2 SYDVKM. This CDR3 is 12 amino acids long. CDR3 protein: CASSRGTETQYF. The CDR3, as DNA: TGTGCCAGCAGTCGAGGAACCGAGACCCAGTACTTC.

This clonotype has a count of ten or more. The rearrangement links TRBV5-1 to TRBJ2-5, with 7 bases that match TRBD2. V gave up 0 bases and J gave up 2 bases; unmatched junction bases: 4. This CDR3 has 15 amino acids. Germline assignment: CDR1 SGHRS and CDR2 YFSETQ. The CDR3 nucleotides read TGCGCCAGCAGCTTGGGCGGGGGTCCGCAAGAGACCCAGTACTTC. The encoded protein is CASSLGGGPQETQYF.

Concerning this clonotype itself: An end of the junction does not agree with germline; a read error may underlie this. The chain couples TRBV7-9 to TRBJ2-1; the match to TRBD2 covers 10 bases. The CDR3 runs 15 residues. CDR1 is SEHNR and CDR2 is FQNEAQ in the germline V gene (reference sequence). CDR3 nucleotides: TGTGCCAGCAGCCTAGCGAGCGGGGGGGTAAATGAGCAGTTCTTC. Its protein is CASSLASGGVNEQFF.

This clonotype turned up a few times. This sequence joins TRBV7-9 and TRBJ2-1; D is unclear. CDR3 length equals 16 residues. Germline V gene lookup returns CDR1 SEHNR and CDR2 FQNEAQ (reference sequence). V was pared by 5 bases and J by 9 bases, with 23 bases between. The CDR3 spells CASSHSGRAWIVEQFF. CDR3 in DNA: TGTGCCAGCAGCCATTCCGGAAGAGCCTGGATTGTTGAGCAGTTCTTC.

The chain carries TRBV9 and TRBJ2-5; maybe TRBD1 (5 bases). This CDR3 region has 14 residues. Trimming took off 1 base at V and 5 bases at J, with 12 bases between the two ends. Per the germline V gene, CDR1 is SGDLS and CDR2 is YYNGEE. The CDR3 sequence: CASSVQGRWETQYF. The CDR3 DNA reads TGTGCCAGCAGCGTACAGGGTAGATGGGAGACCCAGTACTTC.

The chain combines TRBV5-1 with TRBJ2-3; the D is unclear. In germline, CDR1 is SGHRS, CDR2 YFSETQ. The V and J ends lost 4 bases and 4 bases respectively, with 10 bases between them. This CDR3 contains 13 residues. The CDR3 here is CASSAYRADTQYF. CDR3 nucleotide sequence: TGCGCCAGCAGCGCCTACAGAGCAGATACGCAGTATTTT.

This clonotype was seen a few times. The chain uses TRBV4-1 and TRBJ2-7; D is possibly TRBD1 or TRBD2 (6 bases each). Trimming stripped 0 bases from V and 5 bases from J, with 14 bases between. This CDR3 comprises 15 residues. The germline CDR1 and CDR2 sequences are MGHRA and YSYEKL. The CDR3 loop is CASSQDHVGGDEQYF. Here the CDR3 DNA reads TGCGCCAGCAGCCAAGATCATGTGGGGGGCGACGAGCAGTACTTC.